This T cell receptor (beta chain) was identified during a study of T-cell memory formation after mild COVID-19. V lost 4 bases to trimming and J lost 3 bases; unmatched junction nucleotides: 11. The germline V gene encodes CDR1 SGHRS and CDR2 YFSETQ. The CDR3 has 17 amino acids. TCRdb redid the calling of the 5' RACE reads with MiXCR, one entry per CDR3 protein. The table records around 340,000 distinct CDR3 sequences, 15% to 20% of them present only once. Sequencing was performed on PBMCs or a T cell subset sorted from them (not recorded which). The receptor was isolated from a young man who had mild COVID-19 (a few samples of this study predate the infection). Cell type and time point are not known. The rearrangement joins TRBV5-1 to TRBJ2-3, with 10 bases aligning to TRBD2. The CDR3 nucleotides are TGCGCCAGCAGCCCCCCCAGCGGGGGGGCCTATACAGATACGCAGTATTTT. Its translation is CASSPPSGGAYTDTQYF.